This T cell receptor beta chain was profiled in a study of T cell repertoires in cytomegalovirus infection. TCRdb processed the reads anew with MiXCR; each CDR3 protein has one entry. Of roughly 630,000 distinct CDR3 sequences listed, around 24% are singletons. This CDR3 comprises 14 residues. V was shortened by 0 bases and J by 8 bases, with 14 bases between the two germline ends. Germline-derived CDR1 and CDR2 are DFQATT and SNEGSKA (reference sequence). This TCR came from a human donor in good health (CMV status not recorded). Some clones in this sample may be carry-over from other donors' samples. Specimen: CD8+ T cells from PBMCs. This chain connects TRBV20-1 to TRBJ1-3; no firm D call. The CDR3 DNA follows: TGCAGTGCTAGAGACCGAGGTCCCCTCTACACCATATATTTT. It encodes CSARDRGPLYTIYF.